This T cell receptor beta chain came from a study of blood T cells in healthy people across ages. CDR1 is KGHDR and CDR2 is SFDVKD in the germline V gene. This CDR3 is built from 15 residues. A second PCR of 7 to 11 cycles used a sample-barcoded 5' primer and a J-beta primer mix. TCRdb independently ran MiXCR on the 5' RACE reads; one entry per CDR3 protein. The sample records 780,000 or so distinct CDR3 sequences, about 55% being singletons. General study findings and limits: Age showed a roughly linear inverse relationship with TCR beta diversity per million T cells.

Of note for this clonotype: What it recognizes is unknown.

The TCR sequence derives from a man older than 75 in good health. The chain combines TRBV24-1 with TRBJ2-1; TRBD2 matches 11 bases. Near its end, the DNA agrees better with TRBJ2-7, so the J call may be wrong. The sample consisted of blood. The chain's CDR3 is CATGLAGLSYNEQYF. CDR3 nucleotides: TGTGCCACCGGACTAGCGGGTCTCTCCTACAATGAGCAGTACTTC.